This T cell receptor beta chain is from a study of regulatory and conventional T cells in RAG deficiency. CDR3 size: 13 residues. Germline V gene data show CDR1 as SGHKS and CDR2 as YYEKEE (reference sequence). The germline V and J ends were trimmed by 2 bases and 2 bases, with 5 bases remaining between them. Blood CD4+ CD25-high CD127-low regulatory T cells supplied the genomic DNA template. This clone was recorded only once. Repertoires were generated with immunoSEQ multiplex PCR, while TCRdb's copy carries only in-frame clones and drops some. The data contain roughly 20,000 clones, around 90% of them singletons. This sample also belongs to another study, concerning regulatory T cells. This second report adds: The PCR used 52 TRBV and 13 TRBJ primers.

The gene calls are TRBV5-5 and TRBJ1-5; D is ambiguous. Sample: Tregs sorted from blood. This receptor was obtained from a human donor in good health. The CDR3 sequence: CASSLRGNQPQHF. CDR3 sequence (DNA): TGTGCCAGCAGCTTAAGGGGCAATCAGCCCCAGCATTTT. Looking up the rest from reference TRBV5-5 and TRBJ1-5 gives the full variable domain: DAGVTQSPTHLIKTRGQQVTLRCSPISGHKSVSWYQQVLGQGPQFIFQYYEKEERGRGNFPDRFSARQFPNYSSELNVNALLLGDSALYLCASSLRGNQPQHFGDGTRLSIL.